These 15 T cell receptor beta chains were sequenced from one sample in a study of T-cell memory formation after mild COVID-19. TCRdb fed the 5' RACE reads into MiXCR, producing one record per CDR3 protein. The table lists more than 110,000 distinct CDR3 sequences, about 23% of them singletons. The sample consisted of PBMCs or a T cell subset sorted from them (not recorded which). These TCRs come from an adult woman who had mild COVID-19 (a few samples of this study predate the infection). Cell type and time point are not known.

This clonotype has a handful of counts. The chain combines TRBV6-5 with TRBJ2-3, with D perhaps TRBD2 (5 bases). Looked up from germline, CDR1 is MNHEY and CDR2 is SVGAGI. This CDR3 contains 11 residues. V shed 6 bases and J shed 5 bases, with 6 bases lying between them. The CDR3 region has the DNA TGTGCCAGCAGGGCGGGAGATACGCAGTATTTT. Amino acids: CASRAGDTQYF.

This chain joins TRBV7-8 and TRBJ2-3; 9 positions agree with TRBD1. The CDR3 is 15 amino acids. Germline V gene sequence: CDR1 SGHVS, CDR2 FQNEAQ. V was pared by 5 bases and J by 4 bases, with 7 bases of the junction left unmatched. The CDR3 DNA reads as TGTGCCAGCAGCCCCCGGGACAGGGTGGCAGATACGCAGTATTTT. Translating it yields CASSPRDRVADTQYF.

The chain couples TRBV5-1 to TRBJ2-1, with D uncertain. V was clipped by 5 bases and J by 7 bases, with 7 bases between them. This CDR3 is 11 amino acids long. Germline-derived CDR1 and CDR2 are SGHRS and YFSETQ. The CDR3 loop is CASRGANEQFF. The DNA of the CDR3 is TGCGCCAGCAGAGGAGCAAATGAGCAGTTCTTC.

Here the CDR3 reads CASRHRDRESGELFF. CDR3 nucleotides: TGTGCCAGCAGACACCGGGACAGGGAGTCCGGGGAGCTGTTTTTT. This chain links TRBV6-6 with TRBJ2-2; 9 nucleotides agree with TRBD1. The CDR3 covers 15 residues. V shed 6 bases and J 6 bases; nucleotides not matched to a gene: 8. Germline V gene data show CDR1 as MNHNY and CDR2 as SVGAGI (reference sequence).

V is TRBV6-2 or TRBV6-3 and J is TRBJ2-1; D remains unclear. The CDR3 is 14 amino acids. V lost 0 bases to trimming and J lost 8 bases, with 11 bases between them. Germline V CDR1 and CDR2: MNHEY, SVGEGT. CDR3 sequence reads: CASSYSRGWDEQFF. CDR3 nucleotides: TGTGCCAGCAGTTACTCTAGAGGTTGGGATGAGCAGTTCTTC.

CDR3 coding DNA: TGTGCCAGCAGTCTACGGACTAGCGGAATGACCTACGAGCAGTACTTC. Protein product: CASSLRTSGMTYEQYF. This sequence joins TRBV27 and TRBJ2-7; the match to TRBD2 covers 10 bases. With V trimmed by 5 bases and J by 2 bases, 9 bases remained unmatched. The CDR3 consists of 16 residues. Germline V gene lookup returns CDR1 MNHEY and CDR2 SMNVEV (reference sequence).

The rearrangement links TRBV6-5 to TRBJ1-2; no reliable D call. The V end was cut by 6 bases, the J end by 0 bases, with 8 bases between. The germline gives CDR1 MNHEY, CDR2 SVGAGI. The CDR3 runs to 13 residues. The CDR3 bases are TGTGCCAGCAGGGATGGCTCTAACTATGGCTACACCTTC. Protein product: CASRDGSNYGYTF.

This clonotype was counted only a few times. The rearrangement uses TRBV6-5 and TRBJ2-3; D gene uncertain. V lost 6 bases and J lost 5, with 18 bases in between. The CDR3 sequence is 15 residues long. Germline V CDR1 and CDR2: MNHEY, SVGAGI. CDR3 amino acids: CASSSGPGSGDTQYF. CDR3 DNA sequence: TGTGCCAGCAGCTCCGGCCCTGGAAGTGGAGATACGCAGTATTTT.

This clonotype appeared a few times. V is TRBV29-1 and J is TRBJ2-7, with 9 nucleotides matching TRBD2. The trim removed 6 bases at V and 2 bases at J, leaving 5 bases unmatched. The CDR3 length is 13 residues. Germline V lookup: CDR1 SQVTM, CDR2 ANQGSEA. The CDR3 sequence: CSVLSGGTYEQYF. The DNA for the CDR3 is TGCAGCGTCCTTAGCGGGGGTACCTACGAGCAGTACTTC.

This clonotype was observed a handful of times. The CDR3 is CASSLGPSGSGEQYF. CDR3 bases: TGTGCCAGCAGCTTAGGACCTAGCGGGAGTGGCGAGCAGTACTTC. The chain has TRBV7-9 and TRBJ2-7; 10 nucleotides agree with TRBD2. V lost 1 base, J lost 6 bases, and 6 bases stayed unmatched. Germline V lookup: CDR1 SEHNR, CDR2 FQNEAQ (reference sequence). The CDR3 totals 15 residues.

The chain uses TRBV10-2 and TRBJ2-7; 7 nucleotides agree with TRBD1. CDR3 size: 15 residues. J lost 5 bases, V lost 5 bases, and 12 bases had no gene match. CDR1 WSHSY and CDR2 SAAADI come from the germline V gene. The CDR3 sequence is CASSLRQGVWNEQYF. As DNA, the CDR3 is TGCGCCAGCAGTCTAAGGCAGGGGGTTTGGAACGAGCAGTACTTC.

The genes are TRBV6-1 and TRBJ2-2; D is tentatively TRBD1 or TRBD2 (5 bases each). Trimming left V 6 bases short and J 6 bases short, with 8 bases between. Germline V CDR1 and CDR2: MNHNS, SASEGT. There are 12 residues in the CDR3. CDR3 in amino acids: CASRSGPGELFF. The CDR3 region has the DNA TGTGCCAGCAGATCGGGGCCCGGGGAGCTGTTTTTT.

This clonotype was counted a few times. J is TRBJ2-7 and V is TRBV6-2 or TRBV6-3, with a possible D match to TRBD2 (6 bases). V lost 0 bases and J lost 6, with 12 bases in between. Germline V lookup: CDR1 MNHEY, CDR2 SVGEGT. This CDR3 spans 14 amino acids. CDR3 in DNA: TGTGCCAGCAGTTACTCGAACGGGAGCGTCGAGCAGTACTTC. It specifies CASSYSNGSVEQYF.

V usage is TRBV7-2 and J usage is TRBJ2-7, with D possibly matching TRBD2 (5 bases). Germline V CDR1 and CDR2: SGHTA, FQGNSA. Trimming shortened V by 2 bases and J by 3 bases, and 20 bases separated the two germline ends. The CDR3 runs 17 residues. CDR3 bases: TGTGCCAGCAGCTTAAATGTGGGCAGCCTGAGCGGCTACGAGCAGTACTTC. It specifies CASSLNVGSLSGYEQYF.

This clonotype was observed a few times. The chain carries TRBV20-1 and TRBJ2-6; tentatively, D is TRBD1 or TRBD2 (5 bases each). Germline CDR1 DFQATT, CDR2 SNEGSKA (reference sequence). The length of the CDR3 is 16 residues. V dropped 0 bases and J dropped 2 bases, with 11 bases sitting between them. For the CDR3, the DNA is TGCAGTGCTAGAGACCTGGGGGAAACTGGGGCCAACGTCCTGACTTTC. Translation gives CSARDLGETGANVLTF.